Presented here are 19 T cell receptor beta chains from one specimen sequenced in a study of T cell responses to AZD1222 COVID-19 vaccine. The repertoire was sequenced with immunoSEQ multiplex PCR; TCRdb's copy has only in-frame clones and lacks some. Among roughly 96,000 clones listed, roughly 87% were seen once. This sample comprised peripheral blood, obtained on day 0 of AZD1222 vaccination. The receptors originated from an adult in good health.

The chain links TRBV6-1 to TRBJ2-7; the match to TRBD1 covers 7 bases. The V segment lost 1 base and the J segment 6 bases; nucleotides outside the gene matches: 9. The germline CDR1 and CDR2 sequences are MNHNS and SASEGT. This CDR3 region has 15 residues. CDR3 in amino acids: CASSEVGRGSVEQYF. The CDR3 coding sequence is TGTGCCAGCAGTGAAGTTGGCAGGGGGTCGGTCGAGCAGTACTTC.

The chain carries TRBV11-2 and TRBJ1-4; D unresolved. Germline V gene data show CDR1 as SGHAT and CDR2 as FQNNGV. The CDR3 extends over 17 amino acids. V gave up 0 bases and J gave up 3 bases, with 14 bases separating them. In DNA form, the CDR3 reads TGTGCCAGCAGCTTAGACATTGTACCCTCCGCTAATGAAAAACTGTTTTTT. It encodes CASSLDIVPSANEKLFF.

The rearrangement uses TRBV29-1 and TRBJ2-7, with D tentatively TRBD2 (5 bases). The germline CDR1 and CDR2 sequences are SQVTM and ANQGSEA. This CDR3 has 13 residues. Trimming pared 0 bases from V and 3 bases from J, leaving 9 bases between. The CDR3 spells CSVEDSAGYEQYF. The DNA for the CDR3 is TGCAGCGTTGAAGACAGTGCGGGCTACGAGCAGTACTTC.

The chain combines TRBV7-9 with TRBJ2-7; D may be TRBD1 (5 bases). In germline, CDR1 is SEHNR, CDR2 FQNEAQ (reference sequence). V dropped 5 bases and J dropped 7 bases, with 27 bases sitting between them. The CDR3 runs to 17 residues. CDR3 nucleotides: TGTGCCAGCAGCCGTTTCCTATCGGCCTCAGGGTATGGAGAGCAGTACTTC. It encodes CASSRFLSASGYGEQYF.

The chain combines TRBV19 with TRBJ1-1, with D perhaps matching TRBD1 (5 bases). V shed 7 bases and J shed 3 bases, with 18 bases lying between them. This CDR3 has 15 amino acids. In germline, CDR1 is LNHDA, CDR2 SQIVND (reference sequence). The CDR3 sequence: CASTPRGDLDTEAFF. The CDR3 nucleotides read TGTGCCAGTACCCCGCGGGGGGATTTGGACACTGAAGCTTTCTTT.

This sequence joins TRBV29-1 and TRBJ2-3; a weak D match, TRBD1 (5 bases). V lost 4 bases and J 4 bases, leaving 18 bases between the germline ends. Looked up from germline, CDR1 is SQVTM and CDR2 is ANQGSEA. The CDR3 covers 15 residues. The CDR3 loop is CSVVSKAGYADTQYF. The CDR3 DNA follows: TGCAGCGTTGTAAGTAAGGCAGGGTACGCAGATACGCAGTATTTT.

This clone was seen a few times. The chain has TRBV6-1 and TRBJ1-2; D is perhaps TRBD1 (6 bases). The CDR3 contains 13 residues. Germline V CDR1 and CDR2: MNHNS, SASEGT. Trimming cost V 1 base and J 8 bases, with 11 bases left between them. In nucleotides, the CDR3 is TGTGCCAGCAGTGAAGAGACAGGTCGAGGCTACACCTTC. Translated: CASSEETGRGYTF.

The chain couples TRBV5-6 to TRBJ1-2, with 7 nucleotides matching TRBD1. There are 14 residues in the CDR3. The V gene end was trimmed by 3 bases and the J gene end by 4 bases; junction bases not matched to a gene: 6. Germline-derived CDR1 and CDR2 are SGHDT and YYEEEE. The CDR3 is CASSWGTAPYGYTF. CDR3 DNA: TGTGCCAGCAGCTGGGGGACAGCCCCCTATGGCTACACCTTC.

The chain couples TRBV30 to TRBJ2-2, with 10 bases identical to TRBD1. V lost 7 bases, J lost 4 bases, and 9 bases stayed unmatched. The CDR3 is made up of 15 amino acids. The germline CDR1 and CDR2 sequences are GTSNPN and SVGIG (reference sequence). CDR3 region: CASTYGQGGTGELFF. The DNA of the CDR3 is TGTGCCTCGACATATGGACAGGGGGGCACCGGGGAGCTGTTTTTT.

The CDR3 spells CAWTRGVRVSPLHF. CDR3 nucleotide sequence: TGTGCCTGGACCCGAGGGGTTAGGGTCTCACCCCTCCACTTT. The rearrangement links TRBV30 to TRBJ1-6, with D possibly being TRBD1 (5 bases). This CDR3 comprises 14 residues. Looked up from germline, CDR1 is GTSNPN and CDR2 is SVGIG (reference sequence). Trimming shortened V by 4 bases and J by 10 bases, and 17 bases separated the two germline ends.

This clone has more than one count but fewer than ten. CDR3 in amino acids: CASSLGARTSYGYTF. Written as DNA, the CDR3 is TGTGCCAGCAGCTTAGGTGCCAGGACCTCCTATGGCTACACCTTC. The genes are TRBV7-9 and TRBJ1-2, with D uncertain. V lost 1 base, J lost 4 bases, and 13 bases lay in between. CDR1 SEHNR and CDR2 FQNEAQ come from the germline V gene (reference sequence). The CDR3 sequence is 15 residues long. The entire variable domain, with the rest obtained from reference TRBV7-9 and TRBJ1-2, is as follows: DTGVSQNPRHKITKRGQNVTFRCDPISEHNRLYWYRQTLGQGPEFLTYFQNEAQLEKSRLLSDRFSAERPKGSFSTLEIQRTEQGDSAMYLCASSLGARTSYGYTFGSGTRLTVV.

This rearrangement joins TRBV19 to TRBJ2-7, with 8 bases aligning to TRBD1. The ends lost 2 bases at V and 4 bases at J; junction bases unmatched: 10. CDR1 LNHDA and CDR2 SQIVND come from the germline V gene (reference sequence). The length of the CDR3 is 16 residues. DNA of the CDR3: TGTGCCAGTAGTATACGGGGGCAGGGGGCGTATTACGAGCAGTACTTC. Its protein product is CASSIRGQGAYYEQYF.

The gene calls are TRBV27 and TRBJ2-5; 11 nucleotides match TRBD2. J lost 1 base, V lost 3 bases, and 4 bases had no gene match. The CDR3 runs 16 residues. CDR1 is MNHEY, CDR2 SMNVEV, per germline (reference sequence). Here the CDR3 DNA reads TGTGCCAGCAGTTTCCTAGCGGGGGGCTCCCAAGAGACCCAGTACTTC. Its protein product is CASSFLAGGSQETQYF.

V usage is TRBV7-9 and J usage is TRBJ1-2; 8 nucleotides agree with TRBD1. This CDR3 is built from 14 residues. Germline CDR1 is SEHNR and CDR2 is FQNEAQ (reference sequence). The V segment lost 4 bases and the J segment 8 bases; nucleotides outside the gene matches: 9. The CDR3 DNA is TGTGCCAGCAGCTCTGGACAGGGAACGGGAGGCTACACCTTC. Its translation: CASSSGQGTGGYTF.

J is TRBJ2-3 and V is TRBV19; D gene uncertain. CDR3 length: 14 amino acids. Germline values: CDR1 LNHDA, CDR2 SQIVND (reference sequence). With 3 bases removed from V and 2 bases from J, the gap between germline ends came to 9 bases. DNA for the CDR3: TGTGCCAGTAGTATCGGGTCCTACACAGATACGCAGTATTTT. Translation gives CASSIGSYTDTQYF.

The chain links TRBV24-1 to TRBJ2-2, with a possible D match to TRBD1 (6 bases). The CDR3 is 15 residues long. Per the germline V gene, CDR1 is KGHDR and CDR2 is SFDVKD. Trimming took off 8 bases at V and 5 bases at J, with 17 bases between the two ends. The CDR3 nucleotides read TGTGCCACCAATCCCCACCGGGACACAACCGGGGAGCTGTTTTTT. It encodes CATNPHRDTTGELFF.

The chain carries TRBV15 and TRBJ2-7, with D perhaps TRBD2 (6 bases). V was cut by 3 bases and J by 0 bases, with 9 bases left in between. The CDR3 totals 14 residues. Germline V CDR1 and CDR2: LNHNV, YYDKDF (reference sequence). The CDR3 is CATSSGGDSYEQYF. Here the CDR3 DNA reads TGTGCCACCAGCAGCGGGGGAGACTCCTACGAGCAGTACTTC. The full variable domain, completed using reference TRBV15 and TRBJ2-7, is DAMVIQNPRYQVTQFGKPVTLSCSQTLNHNVMYWYQQKSSQAPKLLFHYYDKDFNNEADTPDNFQSRRPNTSFCFLDIRSPGLGDTAMYLCATSSGGDSYEQYFGPGTRLTVT.

This CDR3 reads CSVEAGNYGYTF. In DNA form, the CDR3 reads TGCAGCGTTGAAGCGGGAAACTATGGCTACACCTTC. The chain uses TRBV29-1 and TRBJ1-2; D is ambiguous. V lost 1 base to trimming and J lost 2 bases, with 5 bases between them. Germline CDR1 and CDR2: SQVTM and ANQGSEA. The CDR3 runs 12 residues. Full variable domain (remainder filled in from reference TRBV29-1 and TRBJ1-2): SAVISQKPSRDICQRGTSLTIQCQVDSQVTMMFWYRQQPGQSLTLIATANQGSEATYESGFVIDKFPISRPNLTFSTLTVSNMSPEDSSIYLCSVEAGNYGYTFGSGTRLTVV.

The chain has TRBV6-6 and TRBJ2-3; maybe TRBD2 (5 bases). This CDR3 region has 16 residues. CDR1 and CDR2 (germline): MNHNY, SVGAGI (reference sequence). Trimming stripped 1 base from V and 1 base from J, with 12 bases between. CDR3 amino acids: CASSYLFSDGTDTQYF. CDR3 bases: TGTGCCAGCAGTTACTTATTTAGCGACGGCACAGATACGCAGTATTTT.